Sequencing of this T cell receptor (beta chain) was carried out in a study of T cells in Graves' hyperthyroidism and ophthalmopathy. Regions amplified from RNA transcripts were the TCR beta CDR3 regions. Carried out on the TCR CDR3, a first-round RT-PCR used the HTBI primer set. Each CDR3 protein gets one entry after TCRdb re-called the multiplex PCR reads with MiXCR. The sample has under 650,000 distinct CDR3 sequences, about 17% seen once. In this sample, this clonotype turned up many times. Trimming took off 6 bases at V and 7 bases at J, with 19 bases between the two ends. The CDR3 spans 15 residues. Germline V gene lookup returns CDR1 LGHNT and CDR2 FRNRAP.

Material for sequencing was blood. The origin of this receptor is a woman aged 25 to 39 with Graves' hyperthyroidism. V gene TRBV12-5 combines with J gene TRBJ2-1; D is perhaps TRBD2 (6 bases). The CDR3 sequence: CASGPPQEGRNEQFF. The CDR3 coding sequence is TGTGCTAGTGGACCACCCCAGGAGGGAAGGAATGAGCAGTTCTTC.